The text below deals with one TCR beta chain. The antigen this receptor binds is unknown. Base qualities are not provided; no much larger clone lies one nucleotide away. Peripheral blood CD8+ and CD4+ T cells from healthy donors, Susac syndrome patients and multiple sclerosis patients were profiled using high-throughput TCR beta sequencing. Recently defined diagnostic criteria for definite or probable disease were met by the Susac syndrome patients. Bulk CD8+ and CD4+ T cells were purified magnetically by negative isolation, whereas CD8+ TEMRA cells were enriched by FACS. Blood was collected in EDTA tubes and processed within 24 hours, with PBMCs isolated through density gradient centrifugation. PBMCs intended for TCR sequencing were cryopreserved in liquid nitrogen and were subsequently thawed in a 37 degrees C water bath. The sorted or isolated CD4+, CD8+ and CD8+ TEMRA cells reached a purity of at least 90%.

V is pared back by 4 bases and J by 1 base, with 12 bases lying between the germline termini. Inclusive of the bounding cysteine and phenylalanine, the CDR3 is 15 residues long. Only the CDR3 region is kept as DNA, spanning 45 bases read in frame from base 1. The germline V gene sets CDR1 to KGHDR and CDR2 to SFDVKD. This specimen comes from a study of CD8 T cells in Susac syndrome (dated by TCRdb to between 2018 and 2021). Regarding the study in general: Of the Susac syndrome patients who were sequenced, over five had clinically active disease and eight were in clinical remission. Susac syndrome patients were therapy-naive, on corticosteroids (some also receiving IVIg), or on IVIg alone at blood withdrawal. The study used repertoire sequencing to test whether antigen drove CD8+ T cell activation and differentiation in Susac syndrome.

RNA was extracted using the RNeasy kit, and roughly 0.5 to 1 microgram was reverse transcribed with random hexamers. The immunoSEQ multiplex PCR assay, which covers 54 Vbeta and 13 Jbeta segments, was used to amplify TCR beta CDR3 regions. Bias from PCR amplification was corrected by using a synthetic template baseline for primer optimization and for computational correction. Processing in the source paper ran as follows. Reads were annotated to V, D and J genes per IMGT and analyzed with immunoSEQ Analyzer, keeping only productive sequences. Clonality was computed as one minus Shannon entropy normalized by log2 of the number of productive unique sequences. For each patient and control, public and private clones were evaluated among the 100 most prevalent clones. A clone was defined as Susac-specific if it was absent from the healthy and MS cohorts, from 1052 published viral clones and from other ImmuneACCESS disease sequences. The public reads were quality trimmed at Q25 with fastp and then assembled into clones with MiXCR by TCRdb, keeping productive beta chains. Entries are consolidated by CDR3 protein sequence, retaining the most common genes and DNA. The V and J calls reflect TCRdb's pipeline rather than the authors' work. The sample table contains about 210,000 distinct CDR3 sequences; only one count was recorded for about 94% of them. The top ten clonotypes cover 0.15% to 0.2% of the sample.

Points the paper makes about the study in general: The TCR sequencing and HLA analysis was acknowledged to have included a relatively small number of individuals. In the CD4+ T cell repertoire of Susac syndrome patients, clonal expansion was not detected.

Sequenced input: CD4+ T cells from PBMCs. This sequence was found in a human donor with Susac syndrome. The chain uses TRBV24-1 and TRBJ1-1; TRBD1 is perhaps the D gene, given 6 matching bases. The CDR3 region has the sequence CATSETQGGNTEAFF. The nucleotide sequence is TGTGCCACCAGTGAGACCCAAGGGGGGAACACTGAAGCTTTCTTT.